This paragraph covers one TCR beta chain sequence. The sample comes from a study of blood T cell repertoires in COVID-19. The protocol was immunoSEQ multiplex PCR, while the TCRdb copy is restricted to in-frame clones and leaves out a portion. The sample holds more than 60,000 clones; less than 90% are singletons and the top ten take approximately 5.8%. V dropped 1 base and J dropped 5; count of bases not matched to a gene: 10. The germline CDR1 and CDR2 sequences are SGHTA and FQGNSA. The CDR3 runs to 17 residues. The gene calls are TRBV7-2 and TRBJ2-3; 9 bases match TRBD2. Material: peripheral blood. This clonotype originated in a man older than 75 with COVID-19, enrolled during active disease. In DNA, the CDR3 is TGTGCCAGCAGCTTAGATCTGGCGGGGGGGCGGAGAGATACGCAGTATTTT. As protein: CASSLDLAGGRRDTQYF.